Below, one T cell receptor (beta chain) is given with its context. The data stem from a study of cytomegalovirus exposure and HLA in healthy donors. PCR involved 60 Vbeta and 13 Jbeta primers. Repertoires were generated with immunoSEQ multiplex PCR, while TCRdb's copy carries only in-frame clones and drops some. The sample includes about 160,000 clones, around 79% seen only once; the top ten take about 4.5%. This CDR3 is 13 amino acids long. Looked up from germline, CDR1 is LNHDA and CDR2 is SQIVND (reference sequence). Trimming at V came to 7 bases and at J to 4 bases, leaving 5 bases not matched to a gene.

The gene calls are TRBV19 and TRBJ1-1; TRBD1 agrees at 8 bases. Sequenced material: PBMCs. The TCR comes from a man aged 35-49 years in good health and CMV-seronegative. In DNA form, the CDR3 reads TGTGCCAGTACTCAGGGGGCGCCCACTGAAGCTTTCTTT. It yields the protein CASTQGAPTEAFF.